Below are 7 T cell receptor beta chains sequenced from a single sample in a study of cytomegalovirus exposure and HLA in healthy donors. Use of 60 Vbeta and 13 Jbeta primers characterized the PCR. TCRdb's copy holds only in-frame clones and misses some; the assay was immunoSEQ multiplex PCR. The sample shows some 130,000 clones, roughly 65% of them seen only once. Sequencing was done on a sample of PBMCs. These receptors were collected from a middle-aged man in good health and CMV-seropositive.

The sample holds one count of this clone. This chain joins TRBV7-9 and TRBJ1-4, with TRBD1 identical over 8 bases. CDR3 length equals 13 residues. Germline CDR1 SEHNR, CDR2 FQNEAQ (reference sequence). V was pared by 11 bases and J by 6 bases, with 8 bases of the junction left unmatched. Here the CDR3 reads CALQGANDEKLFF. CDR3 sequence (DNA): TGTGCCCTGCAGGGGGCGAACGATGAAAAACTGTTTTTT. Using reference TRBV7-9 and TRBJ1-4 for the parts outside the CDR3, the full variable domain is DTGVSQNPRHKITKRGQNVTFRCDPISEHNRLYWYRQTLGQGPEFLTYFQNEAQLEKSRLLSDRFSAERPKGSFSTLEIQRTEQGDSAMYLCALQGANDEKLFFGSGTQLSVL.

The chain employs TRBV5-4 and TRBJ2-7, with 8 bases lining up with TRBD1. The V segment lost 4 bases and the J segment 5 bases; nucleotides outside the gene matches: 5. Germline V CDR1 and CDR2: SGHNT, YYREEE (reference sequence). The CDR3 is made up of 13 amino acids. The chain's CDR3 is CASSVDRGDEQYF. DNA for the CDR3: TGTGCCAGCAGCGTCGACAGGGGAGACGAGCAGTACTTC.

In regard to this clone: In the same sample, other DNA sequences code for this CDR3. The CDR3 nucleotides read TGTGCCAGCAGTTTTGCGGGGGATGGGAACACTGAAGCTTTCTTT. Protein product: CASSFAGDGNTEAFF. The rearrangement links TRBV6-5 to TRBJ1-1; tentatively, D is TRBD1 (5 bases). Trimming pared 4 bases from V and 1 base from J, leaving 13 bases between. CDR3 length: 15 residues. Per germline, CDR1 MNHEY and CDR2 SVGAGI.

This chain connects TRBV5-6 to TRBJ1-2, with unresolved D. The germline V gene encodes CDR1 SGHDT and CDR2 YYEEEE. V was cut by 0 bases and J by 4 bases, with 7 bases left in between. This CDR3 contains 13 residues. CDR3 in amino acids: CASSLVGSYGYTF. The CDR3 DNA follows: TGTGCCAGCAGCTTGGTAGGGAGCTATGGCTACACCTTC. The variable domain in full, with the rest retrieved from reference TRBV5-6 and TRBJ1-2, is DAGVTQSPTHLIKTRGQQVTLRCSPKSGHDTVSWYQQALGQGPQFIFQYYEEEERQRGNFPDRFSGHQFPNYSSELNVNALLLGDSALYLCASSLVGSYGYTFGSGTRLTVV.

This chain links TRBV6-1 with TRBJ1-6; D is ambiguous. Germline loops: CDR1 MNHNS, CDR2 SASEGT. The length of the CDR3 is 19 residues. Trimming pared 3 bases from V and 2 bases from J, leaving 20 bases between. CDR3: CASSDLSGIPVPYNSPLHF. The CDR3 DNA is TGTGCCAGCAGTGACCTTTCGGGGATTCCGGTACCCTATAATTCACCCCTCCACTTT.

The rearrangement uses TRBV29-1 and TRBJ2-1; tentative D call: TRBD2 (7 bases). CDR1 is SQVTM and CDR2 is ANQGSEA in the germline V gene. Trimming cost V 6 bases and J 6 bases, with 18 bases left between them. The CDR3 runs 14 residues. The CDR3 region is CSVARGGVGNEQFF. As DNA, the CDR3 is TGCAGCGTGGCAAGGGGGGGGGTTGGCAATGAGCAGTTCTTC.

The V call is TRBV28, the J call TRBJ2-3; 8 bases fit TRBD2. Germline values: CDR1 MDHEN, CDR2 SYDVKM. The CDR3 runs 15 residues. Losses at the gene ends were 2 bases for V and 3 bases for J; bases not matched to a gene: 4. CDR3 protein: CASSLQASGTDTQYF. The CDR3 DNA reads as TGTGCCAGCAGTTTACAGGCTAGCGGGACAGATACGCAGTATTTT.